The 18 T cell receptor beta chains below all came from one sample that was sequenced in a study of T cells in Graves' hyperthyroidism and ophthalmopathy. TCR beta CDR3 regions were amplified from RNA transcripts. RT-PCR in the first round (using the HTBI primer set) targeted the TCR CDR3. TCRdb itself ran the multiplex PCR reads through MiXCR, one entry per CDR3 protein. The table lists under 400,000 distinct CDR3 sequences, approximately 18% of them singletons. Input material: blood. Receptors were obtained from a woman in her 40s with Graves' ophthalmopathy.

This clonotype was counted ten times or more. V gene TRBV19 combines with J gene TRBJ2-2; a possible D gene is TRBD2 (5 bases). CDR3 size: 15 residues. With 3 bases removed from V and 5 bases from J, the gap between germline ends came to 13 bases. Germline assignment: CDR1 LNHDA and CDR2 SQIVND (reference sequence). The chain's CDR3 is CASSMTGSGTGELFF. The CDR3 DNA reads TGTGCCAGTAGTATGACGGGGAGCGGTACCGGGGAGCTGTTTTTT.

This clonotype was recorded at least ten times. The V gene is TRBV4-1, the J gene TRBJ2-7; TRBD2 matches at 8 bases. Looked up from germline, CDR1 is MGHRA and CDR2 is YSYEKL. The CDR3 is 15 residues long. V shed 0 bases, J shed 1 base, and the junction held 2 bases outside the gene matches. The CDR3 bases are TGCGCCAGCAGCCAAGAGGAGCGGGAGTCCTACGAGCAGTACTTC. Its protein is CASSQEERESYEQYF.

This clonotype was picked up many times. The V and J genes are TRBV28 and TRBJ1-1; D might be TRBD1 (5 bases). This CDR3 is 15 amino acids long. The V gene's germline CDR1 is MDHEN and CDR2 SYDVKM. V was shortened by 6 bases and J by 1 base, with 15 bases between the two germline ends. The CDR3 spells CASRPQGFRNTEAFF. CDR3 coding DNA: TGTGCCAGCAGACCTCAGGGCTTTCGGAACACTGAAGCTTTCTTT.

This clonotype was seen at least ten times. The rearrangement links TRBV7-2 to TRBJ1-2, with D hard to call. CDR3 length: 13 residues. Germline CDR1 is SGHTA and CDR2 is FQGNSA. V lost 5 bases and J lost 3, with 10 bases in between. The CDR3 nucleotides are TGTGCCAGCAGCCCGGACCGATACTATGGCTACACCTTC. Protein product: CASSPDRYYGYTF.

As for this clonotype: A much larger clone is a single base away; this may be a read error. The genes are TRBV19 and TRBJ2-2; TRBD2 agrees at 8 bases. Trimming removed 6 bases from V and 6 bases from J; junction bases left unmatched: 6. The CDR3 extends over 14 amino acids. Germline CDR1 is LNHDA and CDR2 is SQIVND (reference sequence). In nucleotides, the CDR3 is TGTGCCAGTAGGACTAGCGCGAGATCCGGGGAGCTGTTTTTT. This sequence encodes CASRTSARSGELFF.

Ten or more counts support this clonotype. The rearrangement links TRBV10-1 to TRBJ2-4; a weak D match, TRBD2 (5 bases). Trimming shortened V by 7 bases and J by 0 bases, and 13 bases separated the two germline ends. Germline lookup yields CDR1 WNHNN and CDR2 SYGVQD (reference sequence). The CDR3 sequence is 15 residues long. CDR3 sequence (DNA): TGCGCCAGCATTACCCCGGGAATAGCCAAAAACATTCAGTACTTC. Protein sequence: CASITPGIAKNIQYF.

This clonotype was counted many times. The rearrangement uses TRBV15 and TRBJ2-2; no clear D gene. The V end was cut by 2 bases, the J end by 5 bases, with 9 bases between. CDR1 is LNHNV and CDR2 is YYDKDF in the germline V gene (reference sequence). CDR3 length equals 14 residues. Here the CDR3 reads CATSRRTNTGELFF. The CDR3 DNA reads TGTGCCACCAGCAGACGAACAAATACCGGGGAGCTGTTTTTT.

This clonotype occurred many times. The genes are TRBV13 and TRBJ1-2; D may be TRBD1 (6 bases). The germline V gene encodes CDR1 PRHDT and CDR2 FYEKMQ (reference sequence). The CDR3 is 15 residues long. V was shortened by 2 bases and J by 2 bases, with 12 bases between the two germline ends. CDR3 sequence (DNA): TGTGCCAGCAGCTTATTCGGACAGTTGAACTATGGCTACACCTTC. As protein: CASSLFGQLNYGYTF.

There are many counts of this clonotype. The chain is built from TRBV6-2 or TRBV6-3 and TRBJ1-5, with D possibly matching TRBD1 (5 bases). This CDR3 region has 18 residues. The germline gives CDR1 MNHEY, CDR2 SVGEGT. The germline V and J ends were trimmed by 3 bases and 0 bases, with 18 bases remaining between them. CDR3 loop: CASSYTGDIHYSNQPQHF. CDR3 nucleotide sequence: TGTGCCAGCAGTTATACAGGCGATATCCATTATAGCAATCAGCCCCAGCATTTT.

At least ten counts were recorded for this clonotype. V and J are TRBV7-8 and TRBJ2-1; D is possibly TRBD1 (6 bases). CDR1 is SGHVS and CDR2 is FQNEAQ in the germline V gene. This CDR3 is 16 amino acids long. V gave up 5 bases and J gave up 8 bases, with 22 bases separating them. The CDR3 nucleotides read TGTGCCAGCAGCCTACGCTGGGGGACATTGAGTCATGAGCAGTTCTTC. Its protein product is CASSLRWGTLSHEQFF.

The rearrangement uses TRBV20-1 and TRBJ2-7, with a weak D call TRBD2 (5 bases). This CDR3 spans 12 amino acids. The V end was cut by 4 bases, the J end by 0 bases, with 7 bases between. Germline CDR1 reads DFQATT; CDR2 reads SNEGSKA (reference sequence). DNA for the CDR3: TGCAGTGCTAACAGCGGCTCCTACGAGCAGTACTTC. It translates to CSANSGSYEQYF.

This clonotype has at least ten counts. The genes are TRBV28 and TRBJ1-1; possibly TRBD1 for D (6 bases). Per germline, CDR1 MDHEN and CDR2 SYDVKM. Trimming left V 8 bases short and J 4 bases short, with 14 bases between. CDR3 length: 13 residues. In nucleotides, the CDR3 is TGTGCCAGCCTTTTCGCAGGGGTCACTGAAGCTTTCTTT. Translating gives CASLFAGVTEAFF.

The chain joins TRBV19 to TRBJ1-2; D may be TRBD1 (5 bases). CDR1 LNHDA and CDR2 SQIVND come from the germline V gene (reference sequence). The CDR3 runs 13 residues. V was cut by 5 bases and J by 4 bases, with 11 bases left in between. The CDR3, as DNA: TGTGCCAGTAGTCAGGGAATTGCCTATGGCTACACCTTC. Encoded protein: CASSQGIAYGYTF. Together with reference TRBV19 and TRBJ1-2, the CDR3 gives the full variable domain: DGGITQSPKYLFRKEGQNVTLSCEQNLNHDAMYWYRQDPGQGLRLIYYSQIVNDFQKGDIAEGYSVSREKKESFPLTVTSAQKNPTAFYLCASSQGIAYGYTFGSGTRLTVV.

This clonotype was observed at least ten times. The chain is built from TRBV27 and TRBJ2-7; D gene unclear. The length of the CDR3 is 13 residues. Germline V gene sequence: CDR1 MNHEY, CDR2 SMNVEV (reference sequence). V dropped 5 bases and J dropped 5 bases, with 13 bases sitting between them. CDR3 amino acids: CASSPTASDEQYF. The CDR3 DNA follows: TGTGCCAGCAGTCCCACCGCGTCGGACGAGCAGTACTTC.

There are many counts of this clonotype. This may come from a read error, since a much larger clone is one base off. The chain combines TRBV11-2 with TRBJ1-1; no firm D call. CDR3 length equals 11 residues. From germline, CDR1 is SGHAT and CDR2 FQNNGV. The CDR3 coding sequence is TGTGCCAGCAGCTTAGAGACTGAAACTTTCTTT. Translated, it gives CASSLETETFF.

This clonotype was detected ten times or more. V and J are TRBV6-1 and TRBJ2-5, with D perhaps matching TRBD1 (6 bases). Germline V gives CDR1 MNHNS, CDR2 SASEGT. Trimming left V 0 bases short and J 4 bases short, with 15 bases between. CDR3 length: 16 amino acids. CDR3 nucleotides: TGTGCCAGCAGTGAAGCGAAACAGGGATTTGGAGAGACCCAGTACTTC. Translation: CASSEAKQGFGETQYF.

This clonotype was counted at least ten times. The V and J genes are TRBV4-1 and TRBJ1-2, with unresolved D. Trimming removed 2 bases from V and 0 bases from J, with 16 bases in between. Germline V CDR1 and CDR2: MGHRA, YSYEKL. This CDR3 spans 17 amino acids. The CDR3: CASSQFARREANYGYTF. The CDR3 coding sequence is TGCGCCAGCAGCCAATTCGCGAGGAGGGAAGCTAACTATGGCTACACCTTC.

The V gene is TRBV7-9, the J gene TRBJ1-2, with TRBD1 as a possible D gene (6 bases). The germline V and J ends were trimmed by 7 bases and 7 bases, with 22 bases remaining between them. CDR1 and CDR2 from the germline V gene are SEHNR and FQNEAQ (reference sequence). CDR3 size: 15 residues. The CDR3 DNA reads as TGTGCCAGCATAGAGGGCCAGGGGCCGATATTTGGCTACACCTTC. Amino acid sequence: CASIEGQGPIFGYTF.